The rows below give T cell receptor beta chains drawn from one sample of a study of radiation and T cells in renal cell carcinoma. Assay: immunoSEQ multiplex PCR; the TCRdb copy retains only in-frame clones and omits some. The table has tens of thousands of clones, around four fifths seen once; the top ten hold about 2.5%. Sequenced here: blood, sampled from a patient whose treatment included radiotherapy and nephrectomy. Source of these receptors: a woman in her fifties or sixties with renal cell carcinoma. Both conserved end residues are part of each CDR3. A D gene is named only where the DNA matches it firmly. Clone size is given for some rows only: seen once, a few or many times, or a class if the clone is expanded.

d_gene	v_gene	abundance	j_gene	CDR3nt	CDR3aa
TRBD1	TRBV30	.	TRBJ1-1	TGTGCCTGGAGGGGGGACAGCAGGTATCCTGAAGCTTTCTTT	CAWRGDSRYPEAFF
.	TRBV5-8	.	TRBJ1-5	TGTGCCAGCAGCTTGGAGGGCCGGGGCGGACAGCCCCAGCATTTT	CASSLEGRGGQPQHF
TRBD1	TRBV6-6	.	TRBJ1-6	TGTGCCAGCAGTCCCGGGACAGGGGTCTCACCCCTCCACTTT	CASSPGTGVSPLHF
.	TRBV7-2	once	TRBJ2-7	TGTGCCAGCAGCGATTACCGGGGGGCAATGGACGAGCAGTACTTC	CASSDYRGAMDEQYF
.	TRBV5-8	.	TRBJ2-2	TGTGCCAGCAGCTCGGCTTTCACGGCCGGGGAGCTGTTTTTT	CASSSAFTAGELFF
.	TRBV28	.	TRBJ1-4	TGTGCCAGCAGTTCGCCTGGGGATGAAAAACTGTTTTTT	CASSSPGDEKLFF
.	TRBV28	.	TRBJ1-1	TGTGCCAGCAGGGGAGCCACTGAAGCTTTCTTT	CASRGATEAFF
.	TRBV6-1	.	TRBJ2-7	TGTGCCAGCACAGGGGGGGTGAGCTCCTACGAGCAGTACTTC	CASTGGVSSYEQYF
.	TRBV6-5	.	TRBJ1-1	TGTGCCAGCAGTTCGGGACGGTTGAACACTGAAGCTTTCTTT	CASSSGRLNTEAFF
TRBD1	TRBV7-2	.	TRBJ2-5	TGTGCCAGCAGCTTAGCCCCACAGGGGTCTACAGAGACCCAGTACTTC	CASSLAPQGSTETQYF
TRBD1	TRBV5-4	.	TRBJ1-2	TGTGCCAGCAGCGTCAACGCGGGACAGGGGCCCTATGGCTACACCTTC	CASSVNAGQGPYGYTF